These T cell receptor beta chains were read from a single sample in a study of blood T cells in healthy people across ages. TCRdb reanalysed the 5' RACE reads using MiXCR and keeps one entry per CDR3 protein. The top ten hold roughly 22% of the sample, which has 600,000 to 1,000,000 distinct CDR3 sequences, nearly 60% seen once. Sequencing was carried out using blood. The receptors here all came from a man aged 30 to 39 in good health. CDR3s include the opening cysteine and the closing phenylalanine or tryptophan. The D gene is left open where the match is weak.

j_gene: TRBJ2-7
d_gene: TRBD2
v_gene: TRBV28
CDR3aa: CASSSGGRVSYEQYF

j_gene: TRBJ1-2
d_gene: -
v_gene: TRBV21-1
CDR3aa: CASSPPGFPYGYTF

j_gene: TRBJ1-2
d_gene: -
v_gene: TRBV29-1
CDR3aa: CSVEIVGGYTF

j_gene: TRBJ1-4
d_gene: -
v_gene: TRBV16
CDR3aa: CASSQTFANEKLFF

j_gene: TRBJ2-7
d_gene: TRBD1
v_gene: TRBV10-3
CDR3aa: CASTPGQLPEQYF

j_gene: TRBJ2-5
d_gene: TRBD2
v_gene: TRBV7-9
CDR3aa: CASSVGLAGVETQYF

j_gene: TRBJ2-1
d_gene: TRBD2
v_gene: TRBV6-2/TRBV6-3
CDR3aa: CASSYPHAGGYNEQFF

j_gene: TRBJ1-5
d_gene: TRBD1
v_gene: TRBV5-6
CDR3aa: CASSLGIGTGSNQPQHF

j_gene: TRBJ1-4
d_gene: -
v_gene: TRBV29-1
CDR3aa: CSVEQGGSEKLFF

j_gene: TRBJ1-5
d_gene: -
v_gene: TRBV9
CDR3aa: CASSDHSVDQPQHF

j_gene: TRBJ2-2
d_gene: -
v_gene: TRBV7-9
CDR3aa: CASSQRDDSLAGELFF

j_gene: TRBJ2-7
d_gene: -
v_gene: TRBV28
CDR3aa: CASSSTGEGWEQYF

j_gene: TRBJ2-3
d_gene: TRBD2
v_gene: TRBV12-3/TRBV12-4
CDR3aa: CASSSLGLAGATDTQYF

j_gene: TRBJ2-5
d_gene: -
v_gene: TRBV6-2/TRBV6-3
CDR3aa: CASSYSTPGYTMEETQYF

j_gene: TRBJ2-1
d_gene: -
v_gene: TRBV7-6
CDR3aa: CASSPGAGGARNEQFF

j_gene: TRBJ2-5
d_gene: -
v_gene: TRBV4-1
CDR3aa: CASSQVGTGETQYF

j_gene: -
d_gene: TRBD1
v_gene: TRBV6-2/TRBV6-3
CDR3aa: CASSSYRDRVAYEQYF

j_gene: TRBJ2-7
d_gene: -
v_gene: TRBV7-2
CDR3aa: CASSPSRVDEQYF

j_gene: TRBJ2-7
d_gene: -
v_gene: TRBV3-1
CDR3aa: CASSQDRVGAPYEQYF

j_gene: TRBJ1-2
d_gene: -
v_gene: TRBV3-1
CDR3aa: CASSQGAGCGYTF

j_gene: TRBJ2-7
d_gene: TRBD1
v_gene: TRBV3-1
CDR3aa: CASSPGTGPNYEQYF

j_gene: TRBJ2-3
d_gene: -
v_gene: TRBV5-1
CDR3aa: CASSLRGRTPSSTDTQYF

j_gene: TRBJ2-4
d_gene: TRBD2
v_gene: TRBV4-1
CDR3aa: CASSHGLAAQLAKNIQYF

j_gene: TRBJ2-7
d_gene: -
v_gene: TRBV7-9
CDR3aa: CASGYRDPLYEQYF

j_gene: TRBJ1-1
d_gene: -
v_gene: TRBV7-2
CDR3aa: CASSLAPDTEAFF

j_gene: TRBJ2-3
d_gene: TRBD2
v_gene: TRBV29-1
CDR3aa: CSVVRMGGSSTTDTQYF

j_gene: TRBJ1-4
d_gene: -
v_gene: TRBV6-6
CDR3aa: CASRGGGGNEKLFF

j_gene: TRBJ2-3
d_gene: -
v_gene: TRBV11-2
CDR3aa: CASSLERGDTQYF

j_gene: TRBJ2-3
d_gene: -
v_gene: TRBV6-6
CDR3aa: CASSYSGGPAEDTQYF

j_gene: TRBJ2-1
d_gene: TRBD2
v_gene: TRBV5-1
CDR3aa: CASRRGLAESPGYNEQFF

j_gene: TRBJ2-1
d_gene: TRBD2
v_gene: TRBV5-1
CDR3aa: CASSYGLAANNEQFF

j_gene: TRBJ2-1
d_gene: -
v_gene: TRBV6-5
CDR3aa: CASSYDLWGSKVEQFF

j_gene: TRBJ2-6
d_gene: -
v_gene: TRBV2
CDR3aa: CAGMGAGANVLTF

j_gene: TRBJ2-7
d_gene: -
v_gene: TRBV7-2
CDR3aa: CASSLGAVQYEQYF

j_gene: TRBJ2-7
d_gene: -
v_gene: TRBV7-9
CDR3aa: CASSSSGLRGEQYF

j_gene: TRBJ2-1
d_gene: -
v_gene: TRBV7-2
CDR3aa: CASSWPGTTYNEQFF

j_gene: TRBJ1-2
d_gene: -
v_gene: TRBV6-2/TRBV6-3
CDR3aa: CASNTDRDGYTF

j_gene: TRBJ2-5
d_gene: -
v_gene: TRBV14
CDR3aa: CASSQGLWAQYF

j_gene: -
d_gene: TRBD2
v_gene: TRBV5-1
CDR3aa: CASSLAPTTSGIYEQYF

j_gene: TRBJ2-1
d_gene: TRBD2
v_gene: TRBV12-3/TRBV12-4
CDR3aa: CASYSGAYNEQFF

j_gene: TRBJ2-3
d_gene: -
v_gene: TRBV27
CDR3aa: CASSLSIAPTDTQYF